This is a list of T cell receptor beta chains from one sample in a study of blood T cells in healthy people across ages. TCRdb processed the 5' RACE reads anew with MiXCR; each CDR3 protein has one entry. The data contain some 1,800,000 distinct CDR3 sequences, approximately 39% of them seen just once; the ten biggest clones take up 20% to 25%. Sequenced material: blood. Source of these receptors: a human donor in good health. CDR3s include the opening cysteine and the closing phenylalanine or tryptophan. The D gene is left open where the match is weak. The size entry is marked missing in some rows and otherwise reads once, few, many or a size class.

j_call: TRBJ1-1
d_call: .
v_call: TRBV6-5
clone_size: .
cdr3_aa: CASSYSRTFEAFF
cdr3_nt: TGTGCCAGCAGTTATTCTAGGACGTTTGAAGCTTTCTTT

j_call: TRBJ2-3
d_call: TRBD1
v_call: TRBV7-2
clone_size: few
cdr3_aa: CASSLVGTGGTDTQYF
cdr3_nt: TGTGCCAGCAGCTTAGTGGGGACAGGGGGCACAGATACGCAGTATTTT

j_call: TRBJ2-5
d_call: TRBD1
v_call: TRBV7-2
clone_size: few
cdr3_aa: CASSLAGGVLETQYF
cdr3_nt: TGTGCCAGCAGCTTAGCAGGGGGCGTACTAGAGACCCAGTACTTC

j_call: TRBJ2-2
d_call: .
v_call: TRBV14
clone_size: few
cdr3_aa: CASSRSRDTGELFF
cdr3_nt: TGTGCCAGCAGCCGTAGTCGGGACACCGGGGAGCTGTTTTTT

j_call: TRBJ2-1
d_call: TRBD2
v_call: TRBV7-2
clone_size: .
cdr3_aa: CASTRTSGGVSYNEQFF
cdr3_nt: TGTGCCAGCACCCGGACTAGCGGGGGGGTCTCCTACAATGAGCAGTTCTTC

j_call: TRBJ2-1
d_call: .
v_call: TRBV7-9
clone_size: .
cdr3_aa: CASSLPGQGTPSSYNEQFF
cdr3_nt: TGTGCCAGCAGCCTCCCCGGGCAGGGGACACCGAGCTCCTACAATGAGCAGTTCTTC

j_call: TRBJ2-3
d_call: .
v_call: TRBV9
clone_size: .
cdr3_aa: CASSVAEGRDTQYF
cdr3_nt: TGTGCCAGCAGCGTAGCGGAGGGGAGGGATACGCAGTATTTT

j_call: TRBJ2-7
d_call: .
v_call: TRBV7-9
clone_size: .
cdr3_aa: CSSSLDIYEQYF
cdr3_nt: TGTTCCAGCAGCTTAGATATTTACGAGCAGTACTTC

j_call: TRBJ2-1
d_call: .
v_call: TRBV4-1
clone_size: .
cdr3_aa: CASSHRFSVGNEQFF
cdr3_nt: TGCGCCAGCAGCCATAGGTTTTCTGTCGGCAATGAGCAGTTCTTC

j_call: TRBJ2-1
d_call: .
v_call: TRBV4-1
clone_size: .
cdr3_aa: CASSRGNCNEQFF
cdr3_nt: TGCGCCAGCAGTAGGGGGAACTGCAATGAGCAGTTCTTC

j_call: TRBJ1-1
d_call: TRBD1
v_call: TRBV4-2
clone_size: .
cdr3_aa: CASSQDSGQGFTEAFF
cdr3_nt: TGTGCCAGCAGCCAAGACTCGGGACAGGGGTTCACTGAAGCTTTCTTT

j_call: TRBJ2-2
d_call: .
v_call: TRBV20-1
clone_size: once
cdr3_aa: CSARESGTYTGELFF
cdr3_nt: TGCAGTGCTAGAGAATCGGGGACGTACACCGGGGAGCTGTTTTTT

j_call: TRBJ2-1
d_call: .
v_call: TRBV6-5
clone_size: .
cdr3_aa: CASSRGARDYNEQFF
cdr3_nt: TGTGCCAGCAGCCGCGGGGCTCGCGACTACAATGAGCAGTTCTTC

j_call: TRBJ2-7
d_call: TRBD2
v_call: TRBV20-1
clone_size: .
cdr3_aa: CSADGTSGYEQYF
cdr3_nt: TGCAGTGCTGACGGGACTAGCGGCTACGAGCAGTACTTC

j_call: TRBJ1-2
d_call: .
v_call: TRBV5-6
clone_size: .
cdr3_aa: CASSYFTGAGGYTF
cdr3_nt: TGTGCCAGCAGCTATTTTACGGGGGCCGGTGGCTACACCTTC

j_call: TRBJ2-1
d_call: .
v_call: TRBV9
clone_size: .
cdr3_aa: CASSVLGSIPNNEQFF
cdr3_nt: TGTGCCAGCAGCGTTCTAGGATCAATTCCGAACAATGAGCAGTTCTTC

j_call: TRBJ1-5
d_call: .
v_call: TRBV12-3/TRBV12-4
clone_size: .
cdr3_aa: CASSPQRNQPQHF
cdr3_nt: TGTGCCAGCAGTCCCCAGCGCAATCAGCCCCAGCATTTT

j_call: TRBJ1-2
d_call: .
v_call: TRBV4-3
clone_size: .
cdr3_aa: CASSQVEGSYGYTF
cdr3_nt: TGCGCCAGCAGCCAAGTGGAGGGATCGTATGGCTACACCTTC

j_call: TRBJ2-7
d_call: .
v_call: TRBV7-9
clone_size: .
cdr3_aa: CASSQTSQGTPYEQYF
cdr3_nt: TGTGCCAGCAGCCAAACGTCTCAGGGGACCCCCTACGAGCAGTACTTC

j_call: TRBJ1-2
d_call: .
v_call: TRBV6-1
clone_size: .
cdr3_aa: CASSLFRRSTYGYTF
cdr3_nt: TGTGCCAGCAGTCTATTCCGACGGTCTACTTATGGCTACACCTTC

j_call: TRBJ2-7
d_call: .
v_call: TRBV20-1
clone_size: .
cdr3_aa: CSARESLCSEQYF
cdr3_nt: TGCAGTGCTAGAGAATCCCTTTGCAGCGAGCAGTACTTC

j_call: TRBJ2-7
d_call: .
v_call: TRBV12-3/TRBV12-4
clone_size: few
cdr3_aa: CASSQIQGGEQYF
cdr3_nt: TGTGCCAGCAGTCAGATACAGGGAGGCGAGCAGTACTTC

j_call: TRBJ2-3
d_call: .
v_call: TRBV7-9
clone_size: .
cdr3_aa: CASSRADLPTDTQYF
cdr3_nt: TGTGCCAGCAGCCGGGCAGATCTTCCGACAGATACGCAGTATTTT

j_call: TRBJ2-4
d_call: .
v_call: TRBV4-1
clone_size: .
cdr3_aa: CASSLGDYSLAKNIQYF
cdr3_nt: TGCGCCAGCAGCCTAGGGGATTACAGTTTAGCCAAAAACATTCAGTACTTC

j_call: TRBJ2-5
d_call: TRBD2
v_call: TRBV28
clone_size: .
cdr3_aa: CASSYTSGGIQETQYF
cdr3_nt: TGTGCCAGCAGCTATACTAGCGGGGGGATTCAAGAGACCCAGTACTTC

j_call: TRBJ2-7
d_call: .
v_call: TRBV7-9
clone_size: .
cdr3_aa: CASSRQFSGYEQYF
cdr3_nt: TGTGCCAGCAGCCGTCAATTTAGCGGCTACGAGCAGTACTTC

j_call: TRBJ2-7
d_call: TRBD1
v_call: TRBV5-1
clone_size: .
cdr3_aa: CASSLWGPGTGSAYEQYF
cdr3_nt: TGCGCCAGCAGCTTGTGGGGGCCTGGGACAGGATCGGCCTACGAGCAGTACTTC

j_call: TRBJ1-1
d_call: .
v_call: TRBV20-1
clone_size: .
cdr3_aa: CSATRGANTEAFF
cdr3_nt: TGCAGTGCTACGAGAGGGGCTAACACTGAAGCTTTCTTT

j_call: TRBJ2-1
d_call: TRBD2
v_call: TRBV3-1
clone_size: .
cdr3_aa: CASSQDGAGGRDNEQFF
cdr3_nt: TGTGCCAGCAGCCAAGATGGGGCGGGGGGGCGCGACAATGAGCAGTTCTTC

j_call: TRBJ2-1
d_call: .
v_call: TRBV20-1
clone_size: few
cdr3_aa: CSARDPGGAIEQFF
cdr3_nt: TGCAGTGCTAGAGATCCTGGGGGGGCGATTGAGCAGTTCTTC

j_call: TRBJ2-7
d_call: .
v_call: TRBV7-9
clone_size: few
cdr3_aa: CASTFGTASYEQYF
cdr3_nt: TGTGCCAGCACCTTCGGGACCGCCTCCTACGAGCAGTACTTC

j_call: TRBJ2-3
d_call: .
v_call: TRBV10-3
clone_size: once
cdr3_aa: CAISDGGFGDTQYF
cdr3_nt: TGTGCCATATCCGACGGGGGTTTCGGGGATACGCAGTATTTT

j_call: TRBJ1-4
d_call: .
v_call: TRBV7-2
clone_size: .
cdr3_aa: CASSKRGPTTNEKLFF
cdr3_nt: TGTGCCAGCAGCAAAAGGGGCCCAACTACCAATGAAAAACTGTTTTTT

j_call: TRBJ2-1
d_call: TRBD1
v_call: TRBV7-2
clone_size: few
cdr3_aa: CASNSHHRGGEQFF
cdr3_nt: TGTGCCAGCAACAGTCATCACAGGGGTGGCGAGCAGTTCTTC

j_call: TRBJ2-1
d_call: .
v_call: TRBV27
clone_size: .
cdr3_aa: CASSLVDLYEQFF
cdr3_nt: TGTGCCAGCAGTTTAGTCGATTTGTATGAGCAGTTCTTC

j_call: TRBJ1-2
d_call: .
v_call: TRBV7-2
clone_size: .
cdr3_aa: CASSLGGSSFGYTF
cdr3_nt: TGTGCCAGCAGCTTAGGAGGGTCTTCTTTTGGCTACACCTTC

j_call: TRBJ2-5
d_call: TRBD1
v_call: TRBV12-3/TRBV12-4
clone_size: few
cdr3_aa: CASTSSGTGKETQYF
cdr3_nt: TGTGCCAGCACCTCCAGCGGGACAGGGAAAGAGACCCAGTACTTC

j_call: TRBJ2-5
d_call: .
v_call: TRBV6-5
clone_size: once
cdr3_aa: CASSITGGGWKTQYF
cdr3_nt: TGTGCCAGCAGTATCACGGGGGGCGGGTGGAAGACCCAGTACTTC

j_call: TRBJ2-1
d_call: .
v_call: TRBV20-1
clone_size: .
cdr3_aa: CSATSIPGDEQFF
cdr3_nt: TGCAGTGCTACCTCAATACCAGGGGATGAGCAGTTCTTC

j_call: TRBJ2-5
d_call: .
v_call: TRBV29-1
clone_size: many
cdr3_aa: CSVAPGQETQYF
cdr3_nt: TGCAGCGTTGCCCCAGGCCAAGAGACCCAGTACTTC

j_call: TRBJ2-1
d_call: TRBD2
v_call: TRBV29-1
clone_size: .
cdr3_aa: CSGTRGWGRGNNEQFF
cdr3_nt: TGCAGCGGGACCCGAGGGTGGGGGAGGGGCAACAATGAGCAGTTCTTC

j_call: TRBJ2-5
d_call: .
v_call: TRBV20-1
clone_size: few
cdr3_aa: CSAMDKGGPRGIQETQYF
cdr3_nt: TGCAGTGCCATGGACAAGGGTGGCCCCAGGGGAATCCAAGAGACCCAGTACTTC

j_call: TRBJ2-3
d_call: .
v_call: TRBV12-3/TRBV12-4
clone_size: .
cdr3_aa: CASTLRLNPRDPSSADTQYF
cdr3_nt: TGTGCCAGCACCCTACGATTAAACCCCAGAGATCCATCTAGCGCAGATACGCAGTATTTT

j_call: TRBJ2-5
d_call: TRBD2
v_call: TRBV6-6
clone_size: .
cdr3_aa: CASRRGDPPETQYF
cdr3_nt: TGTGCCAGCAGGCGGGGGGACCCGCCAGAGACCCAGTACTTC

j_call: TRBJ2-1
d_call: TRBD1
v_call: TRBV5-1
clone_size: .
cdr3_aa: CVSSLTGEQFF
cdr3_nt: TGCGTCAGCAGCTTGACAGGGGAGCAGTTCTTC

j_call: TRBJ2-1
d_call: .
v_call: TRBV6-2/TRBV6-3
clone_size: few
cdr3_aa: CASSYHPPAGEYGEQFF
cdr3_nt: TGTGCCAGCAGTTACCATCCCCCGGCAGGGGAATACGGTGAGCAGTTCTTC

j_call: TRBJ2-7
d_call: .
v_call: TRBV27
clone_size: .
cdr3_aa: CASSLGDFGYEQYF
cdr3_nt: TGTGCCAGCAGTTTGGGGGACTTTGGGTACGAGCAGTACTTC

j_call: TRBJ1-1
d_call: TRBD1
v_call: TRBV11-1
clone_size: .
cdr3_aa: CASSSGQGVAEAFF
cdr3_nt: TGTGCCAGCAGCTCGGGACAGGGGGTGGCTGAAGCTTTCTTT

j_call: TRBJ2-1
d_call: TRBD2
v_call: TRBV15
clone_size: many
cdr3_aa: CATSTLAGGYNEQFF
cdr3_nt: TGTGCCACCAGCACCCTAGCGGGGGGTTACAATGAGCAGTTCTTC

j_call: TRBJ1-5
d_call: TRBD1
v_call: TRBV24-1
clone_size: .
cdr3_aa: CATSAGGTEIQPQHF
cdr3_nt: TGTGCCACCAGTGCCGGAGGGACAGAGATACAGCCCCAGCATTTT

j_call: TRBJ2-1
d_call: TRBD2
v_call: TRBV20-1
clone_size: .
cdr3_aa: CSARDPRAGSYNEQFF
cdr3_nt: TGCAGTGCTAGAGACCCACGAGCGGGATCGTACAATGAGCAGTTCTTC

j_call: TRBJ2-1
d_call: .
v_call: TRBV12-3/TRBV12-4
clone_size: .
cdr3_aa: CASSLAVGYEQFF
cdr3_nt: TGTGCCAGCAGTTTAGCGGTCGGATATGAGCAGTTCTTC

j_call: TRBJ2-3
d_call: .
v_call: TRBV7-3
clone_size: few
cdr3_aa: CASSLRGGGDTQYF
cdr3_nt: TGTGCCAGCAGCTTACGAGGGGGGGGAGATACGCAGTATTTT